This is a list of T cell receptor beta chains from one sample in a study of neurological immune-mediated disorders. TCRdb passed the 5' RACE reads through MiXCR, listing each CDR3 protein once. This table holds about 120,000 distinct CDR3 sequences, about 3.2% found once. Material: PBMCs. The receptors here all came from a woman aged 25-40 years with multiple sclerosis. Both conserved end residues are part of each CDR3. A D gene is named only where the DNA matches it firmly. Expanded clones are given a class, and other clones once, few, many or no size at all.

TRBJ2-2	14	many	TRBV7-2	-	CASSSDHGTGELFF	TGTGCCAGCAGCTCGGATCATGGCACCGGGGAGCTGTTTTTT
TRBJ2-7	13	many	TRBV12-3/TRBV12-4	-	CASSNFPEHEQYF	TGTGCCAGCTCCAACTTCCCCGAGCACGAGCAGTACTTC
TRBJ2-5	15	many	TRBV20-1	TRBD2	CSAGGSGRAGETQYF	TGCAGTGCCGGGGGGTCCGGGAGGGCCGGAGAGACCCAGTACTTC
TRBJ1-3	15	many	TRBV7-2	TRBD1	CASTSDRAAGNTIYF	TGTGCCAGCACCTCGGACAGGGCAGCAGGAAACACCATATATTTT
TRBJ1-3	18	many	TRBV7-8	TRBD1	CASSLRTGRILPGNTIYF	TGTGCCAGCAGCTTGAGGACAGGACGAATATTGCCTGGAAACACCATATATTTT
TRBJ2-3	15	-	TRBV5-1	-	CASSLAGLPESTQYF	TGCGCCAGCAGCTTGGCTGGGCTGCCCGAGTCGACGCAGTATTTT
TRBJ2-1	15	many	TRBV12-3/TRBV12-4	-	CASSLDVLVVNEQFF	TGTGCCAGCAGTTTGGACGTTCTAGTGGTCAATGAGCAGTTCTTC
TRBJ1-4	16	many	TRBV12-3/TRBV12-4	-	CASSPRTTGRGEKLFF	TGTGCCAGCAGTCCCCGGACTACAGGGAGAGGTGAAAAACTGTTTTTT
TRBJ2-3	15	many	TRBV15	TRBD2	CATSSVGLVGDTQYF	TGTGCCACCAGCAGCGTGGGACTAGTAGGAGATACGCAGTATTTT
TRBJ1-2	12	few	TRBV20-1	-	CSALAGSDGYTF	TGCAGTGCTTTGGCGGGATCGGATGGCTACACCTTC
TRBJ2-7	15	few	TRBV14	TRBD1	CASSFTGTGVHEQYF	TGTGCCAGCAGCTTCACCGGGACAGGGGTTCACGAGCAGTACTTC
TRBJ1-4	15	many	TRBV7-8	-	CASSLGDRLGEKLFF	TGTGCCAGCAGCCTGGGGGACCGTCTCGGGGAAAAACTGTTTTTT
TRBJ1-5	16	many	TRBV19	-	CASSIFSGAVNQPQHF	TGTGCCAGTAGTATTTTCTCGGGAGCAGTCAATCAGCCCCAGCATTTT
TRBJ1-1	14	few	TRBV19	-	CASSTGQRTSEAFF	TGTGCCAGTAGTACCGGACAGCGGACCTCTGAAGCTTTCTTT
TRBJ1-2	14	-	TRBV12-3/TRBV12-4	-	CASSPTPENYGYTF	TGTGCCAGCAGTCCCACCCCAGAGAACTATGGCTACACCTTC
TRBJ2-5	15	many	TRBV5-1	-	CASSTGQGGPETQYF	TGCGCCAGCAGCACCGGACAGGGAGGGCCAGAGACCCAGTACTTC
TRBJ1-2	16	many	TRBV4-3	-	CASSQDSVGYPYGYTF	TGCGCCAGCAGCCAAGATAGTGTGGGATACCCCTATGGCTACACCTTC
TRBJ2-4	11	many	TRBV5-1	-	CASSNTDIQYF	TGCGCCAGCAGCAATACGGACATTCAGTACTTC
TRBJ2-6	17	many	TRBV27	-	CASGSLDSNSGANVLTF	TGTGCCAGCGGTAGCCTTGACAGCAACTCCGGGGCCAACGTCCTGACTTTC
TRBJ1-1	15	many	TRBV12-3/TRBV12-4	-	CASSFLPQEQGEAFF	TGTGCCAGCAGTTTTTTACCGCAGGAACAGGGTGAAGCTTTCTTT
TRBJ2-3	12	many	TRBV7-9	-	CASSPNTDTQYF	TGTGCCAGCAGCCCTAACACAGATACGCAGTATTTT
TRBJ2-7	13	-	TRBV20-1	TRBD2	CSARLAGGQVQYF	TGCAGTGCTCGACTAGCGGGAGGGCAAGTCCAGTACTTC
TRBJ2-2	14	-	TRBV12-3/TRBV12-4	TRBD2	CASSLAGDTGELFF	TGTGCCAGCAGTTTGGCGGGGGACACCGGGGAGCTGTTTTTT
TRBJ2-5	14	many	TRBV18	TRBD2	CASSPLAAQETQYF	TGTGCCAGCTCACCCCTAGCGGCACAAGAGACCCAGTACTTC
TRBJ2-7	14	many	TRBV6-2/TRBV6-3	-	CASSPSSFSYEQYF	TGTGCCAGCAGTCCCTCCAGTTTTTCCTACGAGCAGTACTTC
TRBJ2-7	14	many	TRBV20-1	TRBD2	CSARTSGSADEQYF	TGCAGTGCTAGGACTAGCGGGAGTGCCGACGAGCAGTACTTC
TRBJ2-1	14	many	TRBV5-1	-	CASSLVGSHNEQFF	TGCGCCAGCAGCTTGGTAGGGAGCCACAATGAGCAGTTCTTC
TRBJ2-2	13	many	TRBV20-1	TRBD1	CSAPDRDTGELFF	TGCAGTGCTCCGGACAGGGACACCGGGGAGCTGTTTTTT
TRBJ2-7	16	many	TRBV3-1	TRBD2	CAIPGVAGDLSYEQYF	TGTGCCATCCCTGGAGTAGCGGGGGACCTCTCCTACGAGCAGTACTTC
TRBJ2-1	16	many	TRBV20-1	-	CSANPGEGSSYNEQFF	TGCAGTGCTAACCCCGGAGAGGGAAGCTCCTACAATGAGCAGTTCTTC
TRBJ1-1	14	many	TRBV20-1	-	CSARGEMGNTEAFF	TGCAGTGCTAGAGGAGAAATGGGGAACACTGAAGCTTTCTTT
TRBJ2-3	15	many	TRBV7-8	-	CASSLGGLSTDTQYF	TGTGCCAGCAGCTTAGGGGGACTTAGCACAGATACGCAGTATTTT
TRBJ1-2	12	many	TRBV20-1	-	CSARFPSYGYTF	TGCAGTGCTAGGTTTCCCTCCTATGGCTACACCTTC
TRBJ2-1	16	many	TRBV20-1	-	CSARDLSAGLYNEQFF	TGCAGTGCTAGAGATCTTTCGGCGGGGCTCTACAATGAGCAGTTCTTC
TRBJ2-3	13	many	TRBV28	-	CASKEGRLDTQYF	TGTGCCAGCAAAGAGGGGCGTCTAGATACGCAGTATTTT
TRBJ1-4	12	many	TRBV19	TRBD1	CASSNTQGELFF	TGTGCCAGTAGTAACACCCAGGGGGAACTGTTTTTT
TRBJ1-1	12	few	TRBV6-2/TRBV6-3	-	CATRWGNTEAFF	TGTGCCACCAGATGGGGAAACACTGAAGCTTTCTTT
TRBJ1-2	12	many	TRBV20-1	-	CSARDSPDSYTF	TGCAGTGCTAGGGATTCTCCGGATAGCTACACCTTC
TRBJ2-1	14	many	TRBV6-5	-	CASSYSRVYNEQFF	TGTGCCAGCAGTTACTCACGGGTTTACAATGAGCAGTTCTTC
TRBJ2-5	12	many	TRBV20-1	-	CSAVSAEETQYF	TGCAGTGCCGTTAGCGCCGAAGAGACCCAGTACTTC
TRBJ2-7	12	-	TRBV20-1	-	CSASEAAYEQYF	TGCAGTGCTAGTGAAGCGGCCTACGAGCAGTACTTC
TRBJ2-5	16	many	TRBV7-2	TRBD1	CASTTARTGRRETQYF	TGTGCCAGCACTACCGCAAGGACAGGGAGAAGGGAGACCCAGTACTTC
TRBJ2-1	14	many	TRBV6-5	TRBD2	CASSYGGRRNEQFF	TGTGCCAGCAGTTATGGCGGGAGGAGAAATGAGCAGTTCTTC
TRBJ2-1	15	many	TRBV2	TRBD1	CASSGDRGSYNEQFF	TGTGCCAGCAGTGGAGACAGGGGATCGTACAATGAGCAGTTCTTC
TRBJ1-4	18	many	TRBV7-9	-	CASSPGGGSRVQFEKLFF	TGTGCCAGCAGTCCCGGGGGGGGCTCGCGCGTGCAATTCGAAAAACTGTTTTTT
TRBJ2-3	15	many	TRBV7-9	-	CASSLEGRGADTQYF	TGTGCCAGCAGCTTAGAGGGAAGGGGCGCAGATACGCAGTATTTT
TRBJ1-1	15	-	TRBV27	TRBD1	CASSLSLDRFTEAFF	TGTGCCAGCAGTTTATCCCTGGACAGGTTTACTGAAGCTTTCTTT
TRBJ1-2	14	many	TRBV15	TRBD1	CATSSPTGIFGYTF	TGTGCCACCAGCAGCCCGACAGGGATTTTTGGCTACACCTTC
TRBJ1-5	15	-	TRBV6-1	-	CASREAFYSNQPQHF	TGTGCCAGCAGAGAGGCCTTCTATAGCAATCAGCCCCAGCATTTT